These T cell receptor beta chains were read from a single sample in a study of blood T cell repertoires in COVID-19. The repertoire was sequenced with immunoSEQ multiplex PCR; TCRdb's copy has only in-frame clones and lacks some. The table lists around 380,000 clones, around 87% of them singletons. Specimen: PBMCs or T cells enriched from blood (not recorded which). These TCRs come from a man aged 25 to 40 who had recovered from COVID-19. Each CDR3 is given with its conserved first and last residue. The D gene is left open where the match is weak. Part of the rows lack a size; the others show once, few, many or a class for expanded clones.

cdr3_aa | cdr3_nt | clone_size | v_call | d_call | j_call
CASSPRQGDYGYTF | TGTGCCAGCAGCCCAAGACAGGGTGACTATGGCTACACCTTC | . | TRBV13 | TRBD1 | TRBJ1-2
CASSMLGGGFTDTQYF | TGTGCCAGTAGTATGTTGGGCGGGGGGTTCACAGATACGCAGTATTTT | once | TRBV19 | TRBD2 | TRBJ2-3
CASSLHRDILTEAFF | TGTGCCAGCAGCCTACACAGGGATATCCTCACTGAAGCTTTCTTT | . | TRBV3-1/TRBV3-2 | . | TRBJ1-1
CASSDLGQGGGYTF | TGCGCCAGCAGCGATCTAGGACAGGGGGGAGGCTACACCTTC | . | TRBV5-1 | TRBD1 | TRBJ1-2
CASSHDYQGLASPLHF | TGTGCCAGCAGTCATGATTATCAGGGGCTGGCTTCACCCCTCCACTTT | . | TRBV28 | . | TRBJ1-6
CASSFKGGQREQYF | TGTGCCAGCAGCTTTAAGGGGGGGCAACGCGAGCAGTACTTC | once | TRBV7-8 | . | TRBJ2-7
CASSPTEGDGYTF | TGTGCCAGCTCACCTACAGAAGGGGATGGCTACACCTTC | . | TRBV18 | . | TRBJ1-2
CAWKRGTGELFF | TGTGCCTGGAAACGGGGGACCGGGGAGCTGTTTTTT | . | TRBV30 | . | TRBJ2-2
CASSPGITEAFF | TGTGCCAGCTCACCCGGGATTACTGAAGCTTTCTTT | . | TRBV18 | . | TRBJ1-1
CASSTGQAYGYTF | TGTGCCAGCAGTACTGGACAGGCCTATGGCTACACCTTC | . | TRBV2 | TRBD1 | TRBJ1-2